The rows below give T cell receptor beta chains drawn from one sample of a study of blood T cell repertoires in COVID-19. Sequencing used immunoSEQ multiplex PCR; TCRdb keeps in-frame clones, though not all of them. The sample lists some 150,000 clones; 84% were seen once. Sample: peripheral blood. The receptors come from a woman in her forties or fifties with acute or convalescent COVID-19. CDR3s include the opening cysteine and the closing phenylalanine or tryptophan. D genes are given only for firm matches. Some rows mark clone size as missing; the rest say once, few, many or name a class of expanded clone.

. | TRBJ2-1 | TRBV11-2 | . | CASSLSSAGAYNEQFF | TGTGCCAGCAGCTTATCGAGTGCAGGGGCCTACAATGAGCAGTTCTTC
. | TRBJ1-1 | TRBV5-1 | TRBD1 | CASSLAPGQKNHEAFF | TGCGCCAGCAGCTTGGCCCCGGGACAGAAGAACCATGAAGCTTTCTTT
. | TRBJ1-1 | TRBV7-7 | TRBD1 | CASSRDRDTEAFF | TGTGCCAGCAGCCGCGACAGGGACACTGAAGCTTTCTTT
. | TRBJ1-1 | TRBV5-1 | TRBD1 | CASSLRQGANTEAFF | TGCGCCAGCAGCTTGCGACAGGGGGCAAACACTGAAGCTTTCTTT
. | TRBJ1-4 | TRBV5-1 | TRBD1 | CASSLGQGNEKLFF | TGCGCCAGCAGCTTAGGACAGGGGAATGAAAAACTGTTTTTT
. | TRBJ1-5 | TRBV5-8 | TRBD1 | CASSQGQGARNQPQHF | TGTGCCAGCAGCCAGGGACAGGGGGCAAGGAATCAGCCCCAGCATTTT
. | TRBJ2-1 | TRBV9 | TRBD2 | CASSPWTSEGEQFF | TGTGCCAGCAGCCCTTGGACTAGTGAAGGTGAGCAGTTCTTC
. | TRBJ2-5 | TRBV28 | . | CASSLYEQETQYF | TGTGCCAGCAGTTTATACGAGCAAGAGACCCAGTACTTC
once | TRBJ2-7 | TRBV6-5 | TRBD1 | CASRTPGQGTGEQYF | TGTGCCAGCAGAACCCCGGGACAGGGAACGGGTGAGCAGTACTTC
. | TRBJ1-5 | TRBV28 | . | CASSLLGGNQPQHF | TGTGCCAGCAGTTTATTAGGGGGCAATCAGCCCCAGCATTTT